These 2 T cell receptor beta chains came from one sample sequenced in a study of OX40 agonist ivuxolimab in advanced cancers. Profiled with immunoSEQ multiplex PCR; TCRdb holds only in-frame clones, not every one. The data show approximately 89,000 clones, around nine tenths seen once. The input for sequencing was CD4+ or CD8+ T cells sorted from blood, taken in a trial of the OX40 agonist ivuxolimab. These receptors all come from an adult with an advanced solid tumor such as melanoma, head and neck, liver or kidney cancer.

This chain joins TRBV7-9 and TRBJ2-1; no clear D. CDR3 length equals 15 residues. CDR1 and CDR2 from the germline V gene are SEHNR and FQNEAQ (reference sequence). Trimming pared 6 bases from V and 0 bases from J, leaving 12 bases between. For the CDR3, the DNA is TGTGCCAGCAGTTCTCGTCGGAGCTCCTACAATGAGCAGTTCTTC. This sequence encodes CASSSRRSSYNEQFF. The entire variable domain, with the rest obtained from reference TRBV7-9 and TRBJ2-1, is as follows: DTGVSQNPRHKITKRGQNVTFRCDPISEHNRLYWYRQTLGQGPEFLTYFQNEAQLEKSRLLSDRFSAERPKGSFSTLEIQRTEQGDSAMYLCASSSRRSSYNEQFFGPGTRLTVL.

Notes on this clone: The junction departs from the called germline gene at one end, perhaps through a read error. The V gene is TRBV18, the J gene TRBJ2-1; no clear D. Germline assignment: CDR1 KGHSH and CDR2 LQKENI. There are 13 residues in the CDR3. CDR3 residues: CASSPFDTEELFF. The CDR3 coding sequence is TGTGCCAGCTCACCATTTGATACAGAGGAGCTGTTCTTC.